The source of this T cell receptor beta chain is a study of long-term antiretroviral therapy in people with HIV. Each HIV participant was treated in the United States. An immunoSEQ assay, version v3.0, was performed at survey level. TCRdb keeps only in-frame clones here, not all; method: immunoSEQ multiplex PCR. This sample has over 25,000 clones, with over 80% found just once. The CDR3 is made up of 14 amino acids. From germline, CDR1 is SGHTA and CDR2 FQGTGA. Trimming cost V 2 bases and J 4 bases, with 9 bases left between them. General observations from the study: At every time point, clones expanded before ART dominated the repertoire. Diversity remained lower than transplant donor controls, even though it increased after ART. Repertoires in HIV (unlike those of controls) had narrower CDR3 length ranges.

Regarding this clone: Its antigen is as yet unknown.

This TCR came from a man in his fifties with HIV. This chain links TRBV7-3 with TRBJ2-1; D is unclear. The material sequenced was unsorted PBMCs, taken 3.2 years before starting antiretroviral therapy. The DNA of the CDR3 is TGTGCCAGCAGCTTAGGGGTAGGGTACAATGAGCAGTTCTTC. Translating it yields CASSLGVGYNEQFF.